This T cell receptor (beta chain) comes out of a study of blood T cell repertoires in COVID-19. Turning to the study itself: From T cells, B-cell-depleted T cells, or PBMCs came the material, which was cDNA or gDNA.

Patients of the Seattle cohort, enrolled during active infection, were followed longitudinally. Sequencing was performed with immunoSEQ multiplex PCR; in TCRdb, only in-frame clones are kept and a portion is missing. Of about 75,000 clones listed, approximately 86% are singletons. The CDR3 consists of 16 residues. Sequenced sample: peripheral blood. The V and J genes are TRBV21-1 and TRBJ2-1; TRBD2 is the table's D call, not checked against the DNA. TRBV21-1 constitutes a pseudogene. This TCR came from a man aged 80 or over with COVID-19, enrolled during active disease. CDR3 loop: CASSKRVGGAYNEQFF. The CDR3 nucleotides read TGTGCCAGCAGCAAACGCGTAGGCGGGGCCTACAATGAGCAGTTCTTC.